This T cell receptor beta chain was profiled in a study of T cells in localized non-small cell lung cancer (dated by TCRdb to about 2020). Describing the broader study: The study analyzed T cell repertoires of 200 to 250 early-stage NSCLC patients, comparing tumors and uninvolved tumor-adjacent lungs. The cohort comprised some 240 treatment-naïve NSCLC patients with resected, localized lung tumors. Of the NSCLC patients, roughly 130 were male and approximately 110 were female, and the mean age was about 69 years.

Turning to this clone: Its target antigen remains unknown. No base quality values were provided; no much bigger clone lies one nucleotide off.

What the study reported, not specific to this receptor: Because multi-region tumor sequencing was not performed, intratumor heterogeneity could not be ruled out. Uninvolved tumor-adjacent lung showed the highest T cell clonality, higher than tumor, which suggests more focused antigenic responses in the uninvolved tumor-adjacent lung. Longer overall survival was associated with higher T cell density in blood, whereas shorter survival was associated with higher clonality in adjacent lung. Because the study design was exploratory, TCR variables were selected using unadjusted p-values without false-discovery rate correction. A median of 57 of the top 100 tumor clones were detected in paired uninvolved adjacent lung, and 28 of these tumor clones were also found among the top 100 clones of the paired uninvolved adjacent lung.

From the cysteine up to the phenylalanine, the CDR3 has a length of 14 residues. Only the CDR3 region is kept as DNA, spanning 42 bases read in frame from base 1. Clipping removes 3 bases from V and 4 bases from J, with 4 as the unmatched junction base count. CDR1 is given as SEHNR and CDR2 as FQNEAQ, both from the germline V gene (reference sequence). The immunoSEQ Assay was used to sequence TCR beta CDR3 regions from DNA. As for how the authors treated the data: To compute T cell density, TCR beta template counts were normalized to usable DNA, which was estimated by amplifying housekeeping genes. The preseqR package was used to estimate richness by extrapolating to 400,000 templates for PBMC samples and to 120,000 templates for tissue samples. Clonality was taken to be one minus Pielou's evenness. To identify tissue-enriched TCRs, differential abundance testing was run on productive amino-acid clonotypes with a minimum total count of 5 and an alpha of 0.1. The Jaccard Index and the Morisita Overlap Index were used to quantify repertoire overlap between compartments. TCR beta CDR3s were clustered by GLIPH together with public tetramer-defined viral CDR3s, and at least three viral sequences plus V-gene enrichment were required for viral motifs. In TCRdb, the immuneACCESS table is reduced to in-frame sequences with V and J assigned. These tables do not hold every clone; where another copy was compared, an unresolved V gene accounts for under half, and the others remain unexplained. V and J calls plus clone size are reproduced from that table; the DNA served to infer D and trimming. This sample lists around 94,000 clones; 87% were detected once. The biggest ten clones account for approximately 15% of the sample.

At diagnosis, tumor, uninvolved tumor-adjacent lung and peripheral blood were collected and then preserved as a mix of FFPE and fresh-frozen material. Blood samples were analyzed as peripheral blood mononuclear cells for TCR repertoire profiling. Sequenced material: peripheral blood, taken before any cancer treatment. The rearranged segments are TRBV7-9 and TRBJ1-2; 8 junctional bases match TRBD1. The receptor was derived from a man aged 40 to 70 with stage I squamous cell lung carcinoma. The sequenced DNA is TGTGCCAGCAGCTTGGACAGGGACTCCTATGGCTACACCTTC. Its translation is CASSLDRDSYGYTF.